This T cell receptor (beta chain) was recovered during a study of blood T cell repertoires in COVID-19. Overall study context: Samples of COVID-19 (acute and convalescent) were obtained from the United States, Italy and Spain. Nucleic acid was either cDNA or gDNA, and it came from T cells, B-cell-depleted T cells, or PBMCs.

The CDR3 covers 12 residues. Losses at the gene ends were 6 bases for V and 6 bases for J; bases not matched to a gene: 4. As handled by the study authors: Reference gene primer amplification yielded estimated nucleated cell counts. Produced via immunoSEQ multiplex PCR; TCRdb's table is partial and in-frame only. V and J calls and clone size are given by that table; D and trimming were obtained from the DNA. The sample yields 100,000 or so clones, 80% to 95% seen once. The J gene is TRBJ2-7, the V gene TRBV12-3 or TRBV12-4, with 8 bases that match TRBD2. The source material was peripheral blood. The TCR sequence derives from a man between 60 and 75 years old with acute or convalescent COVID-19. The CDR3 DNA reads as TGTGCCAGCAGCTCACGGGGGGGCGAGCAGTACTTC. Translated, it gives CASSSRGGEQYF.